Shown below are 18 T cell receptor beta chains from a single sample sequenced in a study of Graves' ophthalmopathy and Graves' hyperthyroidism. Amplification of the TCR beta CDR3 regions used RNA transcripts (as template). After a first-round RT-PCR with HTBI primers, a second-round multiplex PCR was run. Each CDR3 protein gets one entry after TCRdb re-called the multiplex PCR reads with MiXCR. There are over a million distinct CDR3 sequences in the sample; about two fifths occur only once, and roughly 10% lies in the top ten. The sequenced sample consisted of peripheral blood or thyroid tissue (not recorded which). Receptor source: an adult man with Graves' hyperthyroidism.

The chain employs TRBV2 and TRBJ2-5; tentatively, D is TRBD2 (6 bases). The germline V gene encodes CDR1 SNHLY and CDR2 FYNNEI. This CDR3 contains 14 residues. Trimming left V 6 bases short and J 7 bases short, with 18 bases between. The CDR3 sequence: CASRGGTVQGTQYF. As DNA, the CDR3 is TGTGCCAGCAGGGGCGGGACGGTTCAGGGGACCCAGTACTTC.

The chain recombines TRBV2 with TRBJ2-7; D is uncertain. The CDR3 is 12 amino acids. Germline V gives CDR1 SNHLY, CDR2 FYNNEI. V lost 5 bases to trimming and J lost 3 bases, with 8 bases between them. CDR3 DNA sequence: TGTGCCAGCAGTTGGACCCACTACGAGCAGTACTTC. Translation: CASSWTHYEQYF.

The genes are TRBV7-4 and TRBJ2-5; 11 positions match TRBD1. Germline V gene lookup returns CDR1 SGHVT and CDR2 SQSDAQ. This CDR3 contains 17 residues. J lost 3 bases, V lost 5 bases, and 11 bases had no gene match. The DNA for the CDR3 is TGTGCCAGCAGCCCCCCCAGGGGGACAGGGGGGGAAGAGACCCAGTACTTC. Translating it yields CASSPPRGTGGEETQYF.

The CDR3 bases are TGTGCCAGCAGTTACTCTAATTTGAACACTGAAGCTTTCTTT. Amino acid sequence: CASSYSNLNTEAFF. This chain connects TRBV6-5 to TRBJ1-1; D gene unclear. Per germline, CDR1 MNHEY and CDR2 SVGAGI. This CDR3 is 14 amino acids long. V was clipped by 0 bases and J by 0 bases, with 5 bases between them.

This chain links TRBV25-1 with TRBJ2-7, with 8 bases identical to TRBD1. CDR3 length: 16 amino acids. Per germline, CDR1 MGHDK and CDR2 SYGVNS. The V gene end was trimmed by 6 bases and the J gene end by 4 bases; junction bases not matched to a gene: 14. CDR3 sequence reads: CASRPLLPGGAYEQYF. The CDR3 DNA reads TGTGCCAGCAGACCCCTCCTTCCAGGGGGCGCTTACGAGCAGTACTTC.

V gene TRBV2 combines with J gene TRBJ1-4, with 8 bases fitting TRBD1. Looked up from germline, CDR1 is SNHLY and CDR2 is FYNNEI. This CDR3 has 15 amino acids. J lost 4 bases, V lost 6 bases, and 7 bases had no gene match. CDR3 bases: TGTGCCAGCAGGGGAGGGGACAGGAGTAATGAAAAACTGTTTTTT. Residues: CASRGGDRSNEKLFF.

With regard to this clonotype: A much larger clone lies a single base off, so this may be a read error. V gene TRBV20-1 combines with J gene TRBJ1-2; D is possibly TRBD1 (5 bases). Trimming shortened V by 3 bases and J by 7 bases, and 24 bases separated the two germline ends. Germline CDR1 DFQATT, CDR2 SNEGSKA (reference sequence). The CDR3 has 16 amino acids. DNA for the CDR3: TGCAGTGCTAGCGGACCGACCTCGGGGCGTCATGGTGGCTACACCTTC. Translation: CSASGPTSGRHGGYTF.

This clonotype was seen more than once but under ten times. The chain links TRBV15 to TRBJ1-3, with D possibly being TRBD1 (6 bases). CDR3 length: 15 amino acids. Between the trimmed V and J ends, which lost 0 bases and 3 bases, there was a span of 9 bases. Germline CDR1 is LNHNV and CDR2 is YYDKDF (reference sequence). The CDR3 region has the DNA TGTGCCACCAGCAGAGACGCAGGGGTTGGAAACACCATATATTTT. This gives the protein CATSRDAGVGNTIYF.

The chain uses TRBV7-3 and TRBJ1-2; D unclear. Looked up from germline, CDR1 is SGHTA and CDR2 is FQGTGA. Trimming stripped 5 bases from V and 5 bases from J, with 18 bases between. CDR3 length equals 15 residues. The CDR3 nucleotides read TGTGCCAGCAGCCCCGGGCCCGCCTCTAGGTATGGCTACACCTTC. Protein product: CASSPGPASRYGYTF.

V gene TRBV9 combines with J gene TRBJ2-6; D perhaps matches TRBD1 (7 bases). In germline, CDR1 is SGDLS, CDR2 YYNGEE. The V end was cut by 6 bases, the J end by 0 bases, with 19 bases between. The CDR3 length is 18 residues. CDR3 sequence reads: CASTRGEFVDSGANVLTF. The CDR3, as DNA: TGTGCCAGCACCAGGGGGGAGTTTGTGGACTCTGGGGCCAACGTCCTGACTTTC.

This clonotype has ten or more counts. The chain is built from TRBV12-3 or TRBV12-4 and TRBJ1-5; D is uncertain. This CDR3 has 14 residues. The V end lost 6 bases, the J end lost 6 bases, and 15 bases lay between the germline ends. DNA for the CDR3: TGTGCCAGCAGGCCTGAAGAGGTGGGTCAGCCCCAGCATTTT. Translated: CASRPEEVGQPQHF.

This clonotype was recorded many times. V is TRBV14 and J is TRBJ1-1; no firm D call. V lost 4 bases and J 1 base, leaving 13 bases between the germline ends. Germline-derived CDR1 and CDR2 are SGHDN and FVKESK. The CDR3 is 15 residues long. Here the CDR3 DNA reads TGTGCCAGCAGCCCAGTCGTGGCAACGAACACTGAAGCTTTCTTT. Amino acids: CASSPVVATNTEAFF.

Many counts were recorded for this clonotype. The V gene is TRBV20-1, the J gene TRBJ1-2; weak D call: TRBD1 (6 bases). Germline V gene lookup returns CDR1 DFQATT and CDR2 SNEGSKA (reference sequence). The CDR3 length is 13 residues. Trimming took 2 bases from V and 4 from J, leaving 11 bases between them. Here the CDR3 reads CSARSGGSYGYTF. The CDR3 region has the DNA TGCAGTGCTAGATCCGGGGGCAGCTATGGCTACACCTTC.

The rearrangement uses TRBV7-9 and TRBJ1-2, with TRBD1 matching over 9 bases. The junction had 15 bases not matched to a gene; V was cut back by 4 bases and J by 6 bases. Germline CDR1 and CDR2: SEHNR and FQNEAQ (reference sequence). This CDR3 has 17 amino acids. The CDR3 protein is CASSSTGTGTLVDGYTF. In DNA form, the CDR3 reads TGTGCCAGCAGCTCAACCGGGACAGGGACGCTAGTGGATGGCTACACCTTC.

The V gene is TRBV5-6, the J gene TRBJ1-2; 8 nucleotides agree with TRBD1. CDR1 and CDR2 (germline): SGHDT, YYEEEE. This CDR3 has 15 amino acids. V lost 2 bases and J lost 4; bases outside the gene matches: 7. Here the CDR3 DNA reads TGTGCCAGCAGCTTACCCGACAGGGGCTTCTATGGCTACACCTTC. It specifies CASSLPDRGFYGYTF.

This clonotype was found a few times. The genes are TRBV12-3 or TRBV12-4 and TRBJ1-4, with D tentatively TRBD1 (6 bases). This CDR3 has 14 amino acids. The V end lost 8 bases, the J end lost 8 bases, and 18 bases lay between the germline ends. In DNA, the CDR3 is TGTGCCAGCGGGGACACACCAGCAAAGGAAAAACTGTTTTTT. Amino acids: CASGDTPAKEKLFF.

This clonotype has a handful of counts. This chain uses TRBV25-1 with TRBJ1-6; D is unclear. Between the trimmed V and J ends, which lost 5 bases and 0 bases, there was a span of 17 bases. CDR1 is MGHDK, CDR2 SYGVNS, per germline. CDR3 size: 18 residues. The CDR3 spells CASSYSLPGSSYNSPLHF. The CDR3 DNA reads as TGTGCCAGCAGTTACTCCCTCCCGGGGAGCTCCTATAATTCACCCCTCCACTTT.

The CDR3 bases are TGTGCCAGCAGCCCGCGGAGCGGTGGGCCTGCCGGGGAGCTGTTTTTT. The encoded protein is CASSPRSGGPAGELFF. The chain is built from TRBV11-3 and TRBJ2-2; possibly TRBD2 for D (5 bases). CDR1 SGHNT and CDR2 YENEEA come from the germline V gene. The CDR3 spans 16 residues. Trimming cost V 5 bases and J 6 bases, with 19 bases left between them.